Following are 29 T cell receptor beta chains from one sample sequenced in a study of T cell responses to AZD1222 COVID-19 vaccine (dated by TCRdb to the early 2020s). Libraries were prepared through the immunoSEQ multiplex PCR assay. What TCRdb holds here is the immuneACCESS table cut down to in-frame rearrangements. Part of the clones is not present; checked against another copy, under half of the missing clones reflect an unresolved V gene, and the others are unexplained. The sample profile shows roughly 190,000 clones; roughly 92% of them were found once. The ten largest clones add up to over 1% of the sample. The time point label on this specimen signifies: baseline before first vaccination. This material consisted of peripheral blood, taken on day 0 of AZD1222 vaccination. Receptors originate from an adult in good health.

The chain recombines TRBV2 with TRBJ2-3, with 9 bases identical to TRBD2. The CDR3 length is 12 residues. Trimming removed 7 bases from V and 15 bases from J; junction bases left unmatched: 11. Germline V lookup: CDR1 SNHLY, CDR2 FYNNEI. CDR3 region: CASKASGARLYF. CDR3 nucleotide sequence: TGTGCCAGCAAGGCTAGCGGGGCCCGGCTTTATTTT.

The chain links TRBV4-1 to TRBJ1-4; unclear D gene. V lost 2 bases, J lost 7 bases, and 8 bases lay in between. This CDR3 is built from 13 residues. Germline V gene sequence: CDR1 MGHRA, CDR2 YSYEKL. The CDR3 DNA reads as TGCGCCAGCAGCCAATCCCTCGGTGAAAAACTGTTTTTT. Residues: CASSQSLGEKLFF.

This sequence joins TRBV30 and TRBJ1-1; weak D call: TRBD1 (5 bases). CDR1 is GTSNPN, CDR2 SVGIG, per germline (reference sequence). The ends were cut back, 0 bases at V and 1 base at J, with 12 bases in the middle. The CDR3 runs to 15 residues. The chain's CDR3 is CAWSVRPGQNTEAFF. CDR3 nucleotides: TGTGCCTGGAGTGTACGTCCAGGGCAGAACACTGAAGCTTTCTTT.

The chain combines TRBV7-2 with TRBJ2-5, with TRBD1 as a possible D gene (5 bases). Trimming shortened V by 3 bases and J by 6 bases, and 11 bases separated the two germline ends. The CDR3 has 13 amino acids. From germline, CDR1 is SGHTA and CDR2 FQGNSA. The DNA for the CDR3 is TGTGCCAGCAGCTTGGGGCTATATCAGACCCAGTACTTC. Translating it yields CASSLGLYQTQYF.

The chain combines TRBV7-8 with TRBJ2-1; D is ambiguous. Germline CDR1 reads SGHVS; CDR2 reads FQNEAQ. This CDR3 spans 15 amino acids. Trimming shortened V by 1 base and J by 2 bases, and 9 bases separated the two germline ends. The DNA for the CDR3 is TGTGCCAGCAGCTTAGAGAGACTTCCCTACAATGAGCAGTTCTTC. It yields the protein CASSLERLPYNEQFF.

This chain joins TRBV6-5 and TRBJ1-5; 8 bases are a match to TRBD1. The CDR3 has 13 amino acids. CDR1 and CDR2 from the germline V gene are MNHEY and SVGAGI. Unmatched junction bases numbered 17, after V lost 9 bases and J lost 16 bases. For the CDR3, the DNA is TGTGCCAGTGGACAGGGACTAGCAATCAGCCCCCATTTT. This gives the protein CASGQGLAISPHF.

The chain joins TRBV30 to TRBJ2-2; 9 bases fit TRBD1. CDR1 is GTSNPN and CDR2 is SVGIG in the germline V gene (reference sequence). The CDR3 totals 14 residues. J lost 11 bases, V lost 2 bases, and 9 bases had no gene match. Here the CDR3 reads CAWSYRGPFVELFF. CDR3 nucleotides: TGTGCCTGGAGTTACAGGGGGCCTTTCGTAGAGCTGTTTTTT.

The J gene is TRBJ2-7, the V gene TRBV10-1; the match to TRBD1 covers 8 bases. Looked up from germline, CDR1 is WNHNN and CDR2 is SYGVQD (reference sequence). Trimming cost V 3 bases and J 0 bases; bases outside gene matches: 4. The CDR3 loop spans 15 amino acids. The CDR3 region is CASSERTGLSYEQYF. CDR3 coding DNA: TGCGCCAGCAGTGAAAGGACAGGGCTCTCCTACGAGCAGTACTTC.

The V gene is TRBV11-2, the J gene TRBJ2-7; D might be TRBD2 (6 bases). Germline V gene data show CDR1 as SGHAT and CDR2 as FQNNGV. The CDR3 consists of 15 residues. Trimming removed 1 base from V and 5 bases from J, with 15 bases in between. This chain's CDR3 is CASSLGWGGANEQYF. In DNA form, the CDR3 reads TGTGCCAGCAGCTTAGGTTGGGGAGGCGCCAACGAGCAGTACTTC.

The chain carries TRBV6-4 and TRBJ2-5; D perhaps matches TRBD2 (6 bases). This CDR3 is built from 13 residues. The V end was cut by 0 bases, the J end by 7 bases, with 9 bases between. Germline V gene data show CDR1 as MRHNA and CDR2 as SNTAGT. CDR3 in DNA: TGTGCCAGCAGTGACTCGGAGGGAACGACCCAGTACTTC. Translating it yields CASSDSEGTTQYF.

This clone showed up just once. The chain uses TRBV4-3 and TRBJ1-2; 7 bases are shared with TRBD1. CDR1 is LGHNA, CDR2 YSLEER, per germline. Germline trimming cut 3 bases from V and 1 base from J; bases unmatched to any gene: 8. The CDR3 sequence is 16 residues long. The CDR3 sequence is CASSQNARGINYGYTF. The CDR3 DNA is TGCGCCAGCAGCCAGAACGCCAGGGGGATTAACTATGGCTACACCTTC.

The chain uses TRBV18 and TRBJ2-1, with D tentatively TRBD1 (5 bases). V lost 3 bases, J lost 5 bases, and 11 bases lay in between. Germline V lookup: CDR1 KGHSH, CDR2 LQKENI. The CDR3 covers 14 residues. CDR3 bases: TGTGCCAGCTCACCCGATCAGGGCCACAATGAGCAGTTCTTC. It specifies CASSPDQGHNEQFF.

J is TRBJ1-5 and V is TRBV5-5; unclear D gene. The germline V and J ends were trimmed by 6 bases and 6 bases, with 13 bases remaining between them. This CDR3 is 13 amino acids long. Germline CDR1 reads SGHKS; CDR2 reads YYEKEE (reference sequence). CDR3 sequence (DNA): TGTGCCAGCAAGCGTACAGATGGTCAGCCCCAGCATTTT. This codes for CASKRTDGQPQHF.

The chain recombines TRBV27 with TRBJ2-1, with 11 nucleotides matching TRBD2. This CDR3 region has 16 residues. The V segment lost 6 bases and the J segment 6 bases; nucleotides outside the gene matches: 10. In germline, CDR1 is MNHEY, CDR2 SMNVEV (reference sequence). The CDR3 loop is CASSRTPSGGINEQFF. The CDR3, as DNA: TGTGCCAGCAGCAGAACCCCTAGCGGGGGGATCAATGAGCAGTTCTTC.

The gene calls are TRBV30 and TRBJ1-3; the D is unclear. The germline CDR1 and CDR2 sequences are GTSNPN and SVGIG (reference sequence). V dropped 2 bases and J dropped 9 bases, with 8 bases sitting between them. This CDR3 has 11 amino acids. CDR3 bases: TGTGCCTGGAGTTTAGGGTTCACCATATATTTT. Its protein product is CAWSLGFTIYF.

This chain joins TRBV9 and TRBJ1-1, with D possibly TRBD1 on 5 matching bases. Per the germline V gene, CDR1 is SGDLS and CDR2 is YYNGEE. The CDR3 totals 14 residues. V was clipped by 0 bases and J by 3 bases, with 9 bases between them. CDR3 protein: CASSVGRGDTEAFF. CDR3 DNA: TGTGCCAGCAGCGTAGGTCGGGGGGACACTGAAGCTTTCTTT.

This sequence joins TRBV7-3 and TRBJ2-3; 9 bases are shared with TRBD2. The germline gives CDR1 SGHTA, CDR2 FQGTGA. Trimming at V came to 5 bases and at J to 0 bases, leaving 12 bases not matched to a gene. CDR3 length: 18 residues. This CDR3 is CASSPHAPSGASTDTQYF. DNA of the CDR3: TGTGCCAGCAGCCCCCACGCTCCTAGCGGGGCCAGCACAGATACGCAGTATTTT.

V gene TRBV7-2 combines with J gene TRBJ2-3, with D uncertain. Germline lookup yields CDR1 SGHTA and CDR2 FQGNSA. The V and J ends lost 0 bases and 2 bases respectively, with 12 bases between them. This CDR3 contains 16 residues. CDR3 in amino acids: CASSLAIGILTDTQYF. As DNA, the CDR3 is TGTGCCAGCAGCTTAGCGATAGGAATCCTCACAGATACGCAGTATTTT.

The chain recombines TRBV29-1 with TRBJ1-2, with D hard to call. Deletions cut 3 bases from V and 0 bases from J, with 11 bases between. Germline V gives CDR1 SQVTM, CDR2 ANQGSEA. This CDR3 region has 14 residues. CDR3 residues: CSVDKLPPNYGYTF. CDR3 coding DNA: TGCAGCGTTGACAAGCTGCCGCCTAACTATGGCTACACCTTC.

In this sample, this clone turned up a few times. This rearrangement joins TRBV19 to TRBJ2-1, with a tentative D call TRBD2 (5 bases). CDR3 length: 14 amino acids. From germline, CDR1 is LNHDA and CDR2 SQIVND (reference sequence). V was trimmed by 3 bases and J by 1 base, leaving 7 bases between them. In DNA form, the CDR3 reads TGTGCCAGTAGTATGCGAGGGTCCTACAATGAGCAGTTCTTC. Amino acid sequence: CASSMRGSYNEQFF.

The chain is built from TRBV19 and TRBJ2-2; D is possibly TRBD1 (6 bases). Per germline, CDR1 LNHDA and CDR2 SQIVND (reference sequence). The CDR3 runs to 15 residues. With 8 bases removed from V and 0 bases from J, the gap between germline ends came to 13 bases. The CDR3 region has the DNA TGTGCCAGTGCGCTACAGGGTTCGAACACCGGGGAGCTGTTTTTT. As protein: CASALQGSNTGELFF.

The chain links TRBV6-5 to TRBJ1-4, with a weak D call TRBD1 (6 bases). Germline loops: CDR1 MNHEY, CDR2 SVGAGI. This CDR3 comprises 15 residues. Trimming stripped 2 bases from V and 0 bases from J, with 7 bases between. The CDR3 loop reads CASSYQGTTNEKLFF. CDR3 nucleotides: TGTGCCAGCAGTTACCAGGGGACAACTAATGAAAAACTGTTTTTT.

The rearrangement links TRBV5-1 to TRBJ2-3; 7 nucleotides line up with TRBD1. The CDR3 totals 15 residues. CDR1 is SGHRS, CDR2 YFSETQ, per germline. V trimming: 4 bases; J trimming: 0 bases; junction bases outside the gene matches: 5. As DNA, the CDR3 is TGCGCCAGCAGCCTCCGGACAGGTAGCACAGATACGCAGTATTTT. Residues: CASSLRTGSTDTQYF.

The V call is TRBV6-1, the J call TRBJ2-3; D ambiguous. Germline V gives CDR1 MNHNS, CDR2 SASEGT. The CDR3 sequence is 17 residues long. V shed 0 bases and J shed 0 bases, with 13 bases lying between them. CDR3 sequence: CASSEAFLSTSTDTQYF. In DNA form, the CDR3 reads TGTGCCAGCAGTGAAGCCTTCCTATCCACAAGCACAGATACGCAGTATTTT.

The chain links TRBV27 to TRBJ2-7, with unresolved D. This CDR3 contains 11 residues. Trimming removed 8 bases at V and 3 bases at J, with 8 bases between. Germline CDR1 reads MNHEY; CDR2 reads SMNVEV (reference sequence). The CDR3 DNA reads as TGTGCCAGCGACGGCAGCTACGAGCAGTACTTC. Encoded protein: CASDGSYEQYF.

V gene TRBV7-9 combines with J gene TRBJ1-4; D ambiguous. The V end was cut by 4 bases, the J end by 0 bases, with 9 bases between. Germline V lookup: CDR1 SEHNR, CDR2 FQNEAQ (reference sequence). This CDR3 is 15 amino acids long. The CDR3 DNA sequence: TGTGCCAGCAGCTCAACAGTTGCAACTAATGAAAAACTGTTTTTT. This encodes CASSSTVATNEKLFF.

This rearrangement joins TRBV5-1 to TRBJ2-1; D is unclear. Germline values: CDR1 SGHRS, CDR2 YFSETQ. The CDR3 has 15 amino acids. V gave up 1 base and J gave up 4 bases, with 12 bases separating them. In DNA, the CDR3 is TGCGCCAGCAGCTTGCAGGCAGATAAGTACAATGAGCAGTTCTTC. The encoded protein is CASSLQADKYNEQFF.

V usage is TRBV6-5 and J usage is TRBJ1-1; D perhaps matches TRBD1 (5 bases). Germline V gene sequence: CDR1 MNHEY, CDR2 SVGAGI. The CDR3 totals 14 residues. Trimming took 5 bases from V and 1 from J, leaving 11 bases between them. CDR3 bases: TGTGCCAGCAGTCGTTTCACAGGGAACACTGAAGCTTTCTTT. Its protein is CASSRFTGNTEAFF.

In the case of this clone: The junction and the germline gene differ at one end; a read error may be behind it. The rearrangement links TRBV29-1 to TRBJ1-3; D uncertain. CDR3 length: 12 residues. Germline V gene data show CDR1 as SQVTM and CDR2 as ANQGSEA. CDR3 residues: CSGETSGNTIYF. In nucleotides, the CDR3 is TGCAGCGGTGAAACCTCTGGAAACACCATATATTTT.